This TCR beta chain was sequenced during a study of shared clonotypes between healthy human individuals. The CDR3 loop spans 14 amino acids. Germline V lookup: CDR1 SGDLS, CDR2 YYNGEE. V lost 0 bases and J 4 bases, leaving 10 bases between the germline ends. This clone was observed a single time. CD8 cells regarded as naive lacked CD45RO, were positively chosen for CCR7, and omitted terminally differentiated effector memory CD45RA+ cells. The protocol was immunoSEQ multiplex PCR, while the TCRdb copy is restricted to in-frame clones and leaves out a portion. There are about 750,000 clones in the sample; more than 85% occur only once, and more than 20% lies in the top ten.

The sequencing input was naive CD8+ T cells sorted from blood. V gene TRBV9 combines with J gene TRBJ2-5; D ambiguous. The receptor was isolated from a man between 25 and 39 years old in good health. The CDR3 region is CASSVARRGETQYF. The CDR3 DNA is TGTGCCAGCAGCGTAGCTAGGAGAGGAGAGACCCAGTACTTC.